This is a list of T cell receptor beta chains from one sample in a study of T cells after yellow fever vaccination. In TCRdb, the 5' RACE reads were re-called with MiXCR into one record per CDR3 protein. The repertoire holds about 500,000 distinct CDR3 sequences, roughly 17% seen once, with 15% to 20% in the top ten. The sequencing here drew on PBMCs, taken around 5 days after the first yellow fever vaccination. The receptor set was obtained from a man aged 18-30 years who received the YFV17D yellow fever vaccine. The CDR3 runs from the conserved cysteine through the conserved F or W. Each record gives: CDR3 protein, CDR3 DNA, D gene, clone size, J gene, V gene. A D gene is named only where the DNA matches it firmly. A row's size may be missing; if present it is once, few, many or a size class.

cdr3_aa: CSASSPAGRYETQYF; cdr3_nt: TGCAGTGCTAGTAGTCCAGCTGGAAGATACGAGACCCAGTACTTC; d_call: NA; clone_size: NA; j_call: TRBJ2-5; v_call: TRBV20-1
cdr3_aa: CASSSIGQGNTEQFF; cdr3_nt: TGTGCCAGCAGCTCTATCGGACAGGGAAACACTGAGCAGTTCTTC; d_call: TRBD1; clone_size: many; j_call: TRBJ2-1; v_call: TRBV7-9
cdr3_aa: CASSQAAGFPREQFF; cdr3_nt: TGCGCCAGCAGCCAAGCGGCAGGTTTCCCTCGGGAGCAGTTCTTC; d_call: NA; clone_size: few; j_call: TRBJ2-1; v_call: TRBV4-1
cdr3_aa: CSAREYGGNTEAFF; cdr3_nt: TGCAGTGCTAGAGAATATGGGGGGAACACTGAAGCTTTCTTT; d_call: NA; clone_size: NA; j_call: TRBJ1-1; v_call: TRBV20-1
cdr3_aa: CASSFPGQGVGDTQYF; cdr3_nt: TGTGCCAGCAGCTTTCCAGGGCAGGGGGTAGGAGATACGCAGTATTTT; d_call: TRBD1; clone_size: NA; j_call: TRBJ2-3; v_call: TRBV5-7
cdr3_aa: CAWGTGDTQYF; cdr3_nt: TGTGCCTGGGGCACCGGTGATACGCAGTATTTT; d_call: NA; clone_size: NA; j_call: TRBJ2-3; v_call: TRBV30
cdr3_aa: CAISRTGPTDTQYF; cdr3_nt: TGTGCCATCAGCCGGACAGGACCCACAGATACGCAGTATTTT; d_call: TRBD1; clone_size: NA; j_call: TRBJ2-3; v_call: TRBV10-3
cdr3_aa: CATLGSYSGNTIYF; cdr3_nt: TGTGCGACCCTGGGGTCCTACTCTGGAAACACCATATATTTT; d_call: NA; clone_size: few; j_call: TRBJ1-3; v_call: TRBV7-8
cdr3_aa: CASSPADTTFYGYTF; cdr3_nt: TGTGCCAGCAGCCCAGCAGACACCACCTTCTATGGCTACACCTTC; d_call: NA; clone_size: NA; j_call: TRBJ1-2; v_call: TRBV7-2
cdr3_aa: CASSLMRGKLFF; cdr3_nt: TGTGCCAGCAGCCTTATGCGTGGAAAACTGTTTTTT; d_call: NA; clone_size: NA; j_call: TRBJ1-4; v_call: TRBV12-3/TRBV12-4